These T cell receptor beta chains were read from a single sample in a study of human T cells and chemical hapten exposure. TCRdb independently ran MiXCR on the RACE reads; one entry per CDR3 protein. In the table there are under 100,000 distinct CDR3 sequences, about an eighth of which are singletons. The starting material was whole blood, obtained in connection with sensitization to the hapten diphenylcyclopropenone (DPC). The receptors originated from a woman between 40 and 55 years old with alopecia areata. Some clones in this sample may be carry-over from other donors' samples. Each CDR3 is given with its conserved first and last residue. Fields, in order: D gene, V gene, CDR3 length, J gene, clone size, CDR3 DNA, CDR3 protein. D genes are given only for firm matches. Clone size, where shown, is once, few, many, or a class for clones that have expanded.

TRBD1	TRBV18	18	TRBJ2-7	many	TGTGCCAGCTCACGAACTGACGTAACCGGGACAGGGGGCGGTGAGCAGTACTTC	CASSRTDVTGTGGGEQYF
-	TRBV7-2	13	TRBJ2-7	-	TGTGCCAGCGCCGTGTCTAGCTCCTACGAGCAGTACTTC	CASAVSSSYEQYF
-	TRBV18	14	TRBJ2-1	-	TGTGCCAGCTCACCGGGACTCCACATCAATGAGCAGTTCTTC	CASSPGLHINEQFF
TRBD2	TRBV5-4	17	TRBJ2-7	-	TGTGCCAGCAGCTTGGCCGTGCTAGCGGGACGAACCTACGAGCAGTACTTC	CASSLAVLAGRTYEQYF
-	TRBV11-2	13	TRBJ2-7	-	TGTGCCAGCAGCCCCAGTGCCATCTACGAGCAGTACTTC	CASSPSAIYEQYF
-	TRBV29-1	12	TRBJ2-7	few	TGCAGCGTTGCCGACAGCTTCTACGAGCAGTACTTC	CSVADSFYEQYF
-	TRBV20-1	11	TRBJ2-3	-	TGCAGTGTACCTAGAGGAGATACGCAGTATTTT	CSVPRGDTQYF
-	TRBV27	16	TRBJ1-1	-	TGTGCCAGCAGTCCCCTCGGTGGCAGGGCGGGAACTGAAGCTTTCTTT	CASSPLGGRAGTEAFF
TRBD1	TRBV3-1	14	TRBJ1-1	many	TGTGCCAGCAGCCCGGGGACAGTCAACACTGAAGCTTTCTTT	CASSPGTVNTEAFF
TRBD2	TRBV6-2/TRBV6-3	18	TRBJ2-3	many	TGTGCCAGCAGTTACGGGCCTAGCGGGGGGACTAGCACAGATACGCAGTATTTT	CASSYGPSGGTSTDTQYF
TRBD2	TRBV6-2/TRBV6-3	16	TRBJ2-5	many	TGTGTTACGCTCCGGAGGAGTAGCGGGGGCCAAGAGACCCAGTACTTC	CVTLRRSSGGQETQYF
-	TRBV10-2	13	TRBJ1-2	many	TGCGCCAGCAGTGAGGGTCACTCCGATGGCTACACCTTC	CASSEGHSDGYTF
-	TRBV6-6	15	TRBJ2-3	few	TGTGCCAGCAGTTCCGTTTGGGGTATAGCAGATACGCAGTATTTT	CASSSVWGIADTQYF
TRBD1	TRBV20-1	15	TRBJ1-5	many	TGCAGTGCTACCGGGACAGCGGATAGCAATCAGCCCCAGCATTTT	CSATGTADSNQPQHF
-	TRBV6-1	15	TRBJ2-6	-	TGTGCCAGCAGTGGAGGTGGGAGCTGGGCCAACGTCCTGACTTTC	CASSGGGSWANVLTF
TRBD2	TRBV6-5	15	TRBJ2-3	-	TGTGCCAGCAGTCCGGGGGGGGTTGGGACAGATACGCAGTATTTT	CASSPGGVGTDTQYF
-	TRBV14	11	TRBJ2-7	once	TGTGCCAGCAGCCAGGCCACCTGGCAGTACTTC	CASSQATWQYF
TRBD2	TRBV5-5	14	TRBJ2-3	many	TGTGCCAGCAGCCCTAGCGGGGGAGGAGATACGCAGTATTTT	CASSPSGGGDTQYF
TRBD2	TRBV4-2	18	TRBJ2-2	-	TGTGCCAGCAGCCAAGGTCAGGGCGGGAGGACGAACACCGGGGAGCTGTTTTTT	CASSQGQGGRTNTGELFF
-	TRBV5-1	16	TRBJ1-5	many	TGCGCCAGCAGCTTGACAGGGCCCTATAGCAATCAGCCCCAGCATTTT	CASSLTGPYSNQPQHF
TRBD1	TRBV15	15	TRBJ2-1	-	TGTGCCACCAGCGGACGCGGGACAGGTCTTAATGAGCAGTTCTTC	CATSGRGTGLNEQFF
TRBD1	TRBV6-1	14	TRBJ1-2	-	TGTGCCAGCAGTGAAGAGGACAGGGGGCGAGGCTACACCTTC	CASSEEDRGRGYTF
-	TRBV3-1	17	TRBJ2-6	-	TGTGCCAGCAGCCCCCAGGGACGTAGCTCTGGGGCCAACGTCCTGACTTTC	CASSPQGRSSGANVLTF
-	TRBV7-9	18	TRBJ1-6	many	TGTGCCAGCAGCTTAGTGGTCGGGGGTAGTTCCTATAATTCACCCCTCCACTTT	CASSLVVGGSSYNSPLHF
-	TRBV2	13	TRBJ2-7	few	TGTGCCAGCAGACCGGGACCCCTAGACGAGCAGTACTTC	CASRPGPLDEQYF
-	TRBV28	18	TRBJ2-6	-	TGTGCCAGCAGTCCCAACCGAGGACACCTCTCTGGGGCCAACGTCCTGACTTTC	CASSPNRGHLSGANVLTF